Each of the 8 T cell receptor beta chains below was sequenced from the same sample in a study of cytomegalovirus exposure and HLA in healthy donors. Repertoires were generated with immunoSEQ multiplex PCR, while TCRdb's copy carries only in-frame clones and drops some. This sample has under 400,000 clones, with 86% found just once. Sequenced input: PBMCs. These receptors all come from a young woman in good health and CMV-seronegative.

The V and J genes are TRBV7-2 and TRBJ2-5; 14 bases map to TRBD2. The CDR3 consists of 19 residues. Germline CDR1 reads SGHTA; CDR2 reads FQGNSA. Trimming removed 4 bases from V and 5 bases from J; junction bases left unmatched: 15. The DNA of the CDR3 is TGTGCCAGCAGCTCTGAGGGACTAGCGGGAGCGGCCCCCAAGGAGACCCAGTACTTC. It codes for CASSSEGLAGAAPKETQYF.

The chain employs TRBV27 and TRBJ2-1; a weak D match, TRBD2 (6 bases). Germline assignment: CDR1 MNHEY and CDR2 SMNVEV (reference sequence). Trimming took 2 bases from V and 0 from J, leaving 11 bases between them. This CDR3 region has 16 residues. Here the CDR3 reads CASSLQRAGSYNEQFF. DNA of the CDR3: TGTGCCAGCAGTTTACAGCGGGCCGGCTCCTACAATGAGCAGTTCTTC.

This sequence joins TRBV28 and TRBJ1-2, with D uncertain. This CDR3 is 13 amino acids long. The V end lost 5 bases, the J end lost 2 bases, and 9 bases lay between the germline ends. Germline V gene lookup returns CDR1 MDHEN and CDR2 SYDVKM. The CDR3 sequence: CASSEVQNYGYTF. CDR3 in DNA: TGTGCCAGCAGTGAAGTCCAGAACTATGGCTACACCTTC.

The chain recombines TRBV2 with TRBJ1-5, with TRBD1 matching 7 bases. Germline CDR1 is SNHLY and CDR2 is FYNNEI. After removal of 3 bases from V and 3 bases from J, the junction contained 5 bases not matched to a gene. The CDR3 spans 15 residues. As DNA, the CDR3 is TGTGCCAGCAGTGAGTGGACAGGCTCCAATCAGCCCCAGCATTTT. Translating gives CASSEWTGSNQPQHF.

The chain employs TRBV27 and TRBJ2-1; 13 nucleotides agree with TRBD2. V trimming: 5 bases; J trimming: 8 bases; junction bases outside the gene matches: 15. In germline, CDR1 is MNHEY, CDR2 SMNVEV (reference sequence). The CDR3 contains 18 residues. CDR3 protein: CASSLGTSGVFGGDEQFF. The CDR3 DNA reads as TGTGCCAGCAGTCTCGGGACTAGCGGGGTGTTCGGGGGCGATGAGCAGTTCTTC.

In this sample, this clone turned up a few times. The CDR3 sequence: CASSRQGSGEQYF. The CDR3 DNA follows: TGTGCCAGTAGCAGACAGGGATCTGGCGAGCAGTACTTC. The chain carries TRBV19 and TRBJ2-7, with 7 bases lining up with TRBD1. Germline trimming cut 6 bases from V and 6 bases from J; bases unmatched to any gene: 8. The CDR3 covers 13 residues. Germline CDR1 reads LNHDA; CDR2 reads SQIVND (reference sequence).

The rearrangement joins TRBV5-1 to TRBJ1-4, with D tentatively TRBD1 (6 bases). From germline, CDR1 is SGHRS and CDR2 YFSETQ. This CDR3 has 16 residues. Trimming removed 0 bases at V and 0 bases at J, with 9 bases between. CDR3 sequence reads: CASSLGQVSTNEKLFF. The DNA of the CDR3 is TGCGCCAGCAGCTTGGGACAGGTTTCAACTAATGAAAAACTGTTTTTT.

The rearrangement links TRBV19 to TRBJ2-3; TRBD2 agrees at 8 bases. Germline V lookup: CDR1 LNHDA, CDR2 SQIVND (reference sequence). Trimming removed 1 base from V and 5 bases from J; junction bases left unmatched: 11. The CDR3 totals 17 residues. CDR3 region: CASSIGSGSSPVDTQYF. The CDR3, as DNA: TGTGCCAGTAGTATAGGCAGCGGGAGCTCCCCCGTAGATACGCAGTATTTT.